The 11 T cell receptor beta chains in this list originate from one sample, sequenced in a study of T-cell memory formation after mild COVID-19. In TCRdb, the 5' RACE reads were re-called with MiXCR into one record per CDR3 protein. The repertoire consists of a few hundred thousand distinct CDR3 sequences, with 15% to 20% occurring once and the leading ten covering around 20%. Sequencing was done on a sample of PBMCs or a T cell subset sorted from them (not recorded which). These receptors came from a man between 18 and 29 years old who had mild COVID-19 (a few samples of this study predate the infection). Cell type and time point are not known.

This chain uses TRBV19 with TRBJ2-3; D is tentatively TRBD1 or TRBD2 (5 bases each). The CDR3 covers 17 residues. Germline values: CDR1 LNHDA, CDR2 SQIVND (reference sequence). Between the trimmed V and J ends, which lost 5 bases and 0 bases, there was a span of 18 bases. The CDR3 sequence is CASSPTTGTPSTDTQYF. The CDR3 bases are TGTGCCAGTAGTCCAACAACCGGGACGCCTAGCACAGATACGCAGTATTTT.

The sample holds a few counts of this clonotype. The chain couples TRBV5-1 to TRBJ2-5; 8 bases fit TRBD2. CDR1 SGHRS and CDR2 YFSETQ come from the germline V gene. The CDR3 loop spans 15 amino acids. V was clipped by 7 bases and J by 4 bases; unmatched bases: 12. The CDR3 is CASGVLSLAGETQYF. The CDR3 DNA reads TGCGCCAGCGGTGTCTTAAGTCTAGCGGGAGAGACCCAGTACTTC.

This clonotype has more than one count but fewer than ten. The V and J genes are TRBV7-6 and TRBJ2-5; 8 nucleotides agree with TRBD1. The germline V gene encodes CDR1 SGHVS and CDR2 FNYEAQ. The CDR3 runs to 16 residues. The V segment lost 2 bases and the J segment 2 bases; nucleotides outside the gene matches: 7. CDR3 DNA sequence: TGTGCCAGCAGCTTATGGGCAGGGGGCTGGCAAGAGACCCAGTACTTC. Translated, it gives CASSLWAGGWQETQYF.

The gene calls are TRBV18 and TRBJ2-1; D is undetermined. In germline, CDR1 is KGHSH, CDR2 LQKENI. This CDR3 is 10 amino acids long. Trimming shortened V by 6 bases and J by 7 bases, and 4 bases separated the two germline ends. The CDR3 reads CASSMNEQFF. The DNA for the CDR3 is TGTGCCAGCTCGATGAATGAGCAGTTCTTC.

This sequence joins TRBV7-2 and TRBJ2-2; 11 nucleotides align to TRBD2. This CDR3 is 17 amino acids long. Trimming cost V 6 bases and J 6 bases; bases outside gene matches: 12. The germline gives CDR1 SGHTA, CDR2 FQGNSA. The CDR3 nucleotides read TGTGCCAGCAGGCCTCACCGGGATAGCGGGGGGGCCGGGGAGCTGTTTTTT. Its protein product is CASRPHRDSGGAGELFF.

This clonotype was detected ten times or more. CDR3 loop: CASSFGTGHYNEQFF. In nucleotides, the CDR3 is TGTGCCAGCAGTTTTGGGACAGGCCACTACAATGAGCAGTTCTTC. The chain joins TRBV27 to TRBJ2-1; 8 nucleotides match TRBD1. The CDR3 sequence is 15 residues long. The J segment lost 3 bases and the V segment lost 3 bases, leaving 4 bases of the junction unmatched. Germline CDR1 is MNHEY and CDR2 is SMNVEV (reference sequence).

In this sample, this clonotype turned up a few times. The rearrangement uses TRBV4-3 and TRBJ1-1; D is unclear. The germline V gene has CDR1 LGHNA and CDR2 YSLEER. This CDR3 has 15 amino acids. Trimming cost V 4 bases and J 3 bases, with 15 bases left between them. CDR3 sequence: CASSLGWDWDTEAFF. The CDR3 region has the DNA TGCGCCAGCAGCCTTGGATGGGATTGGGACACTGAAGCTTTCTTT.

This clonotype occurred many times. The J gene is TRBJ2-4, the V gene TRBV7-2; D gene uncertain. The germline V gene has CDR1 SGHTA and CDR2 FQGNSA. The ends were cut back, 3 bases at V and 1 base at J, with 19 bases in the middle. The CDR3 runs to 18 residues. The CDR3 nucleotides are TGTGCCAGCAGCTTCTTGGCGGCCACTTCGAGGGCCAAAAACATTCAGTACTTC. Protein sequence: CASSFLAATSRAKNIQYF.

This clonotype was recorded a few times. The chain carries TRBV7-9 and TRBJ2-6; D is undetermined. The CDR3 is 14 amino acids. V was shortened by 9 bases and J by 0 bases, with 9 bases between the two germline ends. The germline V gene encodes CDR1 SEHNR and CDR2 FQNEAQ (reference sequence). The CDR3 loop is CASGIGSGANVLTF. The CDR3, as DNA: TGTGCCAGTGGGATTGGCTCTGGGGCCAACGTCCTGACTTTC.

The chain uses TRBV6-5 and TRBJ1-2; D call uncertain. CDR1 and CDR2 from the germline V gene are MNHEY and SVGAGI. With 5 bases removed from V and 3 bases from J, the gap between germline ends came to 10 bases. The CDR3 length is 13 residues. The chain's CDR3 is CASSPDWHYGYTF. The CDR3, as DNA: TGTGCCAGCAGTCCCGACTGGCACTATGGCTACACCTTC.

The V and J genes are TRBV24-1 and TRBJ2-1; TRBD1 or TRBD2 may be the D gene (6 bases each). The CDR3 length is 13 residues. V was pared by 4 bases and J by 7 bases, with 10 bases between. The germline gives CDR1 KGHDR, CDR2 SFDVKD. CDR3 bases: TGTGCCACCAGTGACGAAGGGGGGAATGAGCAGTTCTTC. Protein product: CATSDEGGNEQFF.